A selection of T cell receptor beta chains follows, all from one sample in a study of beta chain features in type 1 diabetes. Generated by immunoSEQ multiplex PCR, the TCRdb table keeps only in-frame clones and is missing some. Of hundreds of thousands of clones listed, 30% are singletons. What was sequenced was naive CD4+ T cells from blood. The receptors were gathered from a man between 18 and 29 years old in good health. CDR3s leave out the opening cysteine and the closing phenylalanine or tryptophan. A D gene is named only where the DNA matches it firmly.

j_call: TRBJ1-2
v_call: TRBV9
d_call: -
cdr3_aa: ASSVGFPDGVDGYT

j_call: TRBJ2-7
v_call: TRBV29-1
d_call: -
cdr3_aa: SVEEGKGQY

j_call: TRBJ1-2
v_call: TRBV29-1
d_call: -
cdr3_aa: SASRQSYGYT

j_call: TRBJ2-1
v_call: TRBV29-1
d_call: -
cdr3_aa: SVDPDSYNEQF

j_call: TRBJ2-3
v_call: TRBV7-9
d_call: -
cdr3_aa: ASSLAGGPVDTQY

j_call: TRBJ2-1
v_call: TRBV30
d_call: TRBD2
cdr3_aa: AWSVRLSGINEQF

j_call: TRBJ2-2
v_call: TRBV30
d_call: TRBD1
cdr3_aa: AWSLPGQVELF

j_call: TRBJ1-1
v_call: TRBV30
d_call: -
cdr3_aa: AWSVPGRTEAF

j_call: TRBJ2-5
v_call: TRBV7-2
d_call: -
cdr3_aa: ASSYSGWETQY

j_call: TRBJ2-1
v_call: TRBV5-1
d_call: TRBD2
cdr3_aa: ASSPAQLAGAYNEQF

j_call: TRBJ2-1
v_call: TRBV4-3
d_call: -
cdr3_aa: ASSQVARVGEQF

j_call: TRBJ1-2
v_call: TRBV30
d_call: -
cdr3_aa: AWRVSLQGSGYT

j_call: TRBJ2-2
v_call: TRBV23-1
d_call: -
cdr3_aa: ASSQSGLPKNTGELF

j_call: TRBJ2-7
v_call: TRBV4-1
d_call: -
cdr3_aa: ASSQLTGTGPYEQY

j_call: TRBJ1-2
v_call: TRBV5-6
d_call: -
cdr3_aa: ASSFKDSVNYGYT

j_call: TRBJ2-1
v_call: TRBV7-9
d_call: -
cdr3_aa: ASQRVSSYNEQF

j_call: TRBJ2-7
v_call: TRBV5-1
d_call: -
cdr3_aa: ASSLVQTEQY

j_call: TRBJ2-7
v_call: TRBV10-1
d_call: TRBD1
cdr3_aa: ASSPGTETYEQY

j_call: TRBJ2-1
v_call: TRBV2
d_call: TRBD2
cdr3_aa: ASGASGHEQF

j_call: TRBJ2-4
v_call: TRBV7-8
d_call: -
cdr3_aa: ASSLVARTIQY

j_call: TRBJ1-5
v_call: TRBV4-1
d_call: -
cdr3_aa: ASSQGGDAQPQH

j_call: TRBJ2-1
v_call: TRBV5-1
d_call: -
cdr3_aa: ASTGSVLGSYNEQF

j_call: TRBJ2-7
v_call: TRBV29-1
d_call: -
cdr3_aa: SVGVGYEQY

j_call: TRBJ2-7
v_call: TRBV29-1
d_call: TRBD1
cdr3_aa: SGLGQGYEQY

j_call: TRBJ2-1
v_call: TRBV19
d_call: -
cdr3_aa: ASSISPGRDEQF

j_call: TRBJ2-7
v_call: TRBV5-1
d_call: -
cdr3_aa: ASSSAESYEQY

j_call: TRBJ1-4
v_call: TRBV28
d_call: -
cdr3_aa: ASRSGGTNEKLF

j_call: TRBJ2-7
v_call: TRBV7-2
d_call: -
cdr3_aa: ASSLAPTSYYEQY

j_call: TRBJ2-7
v_call: TRBV11-2
d_call: -
cdr3_aa: ASSLSRELSYEQY

j_call: TRBJ2-2
v_call: TRBV28
d_call: TRBD2
cdr3_aa: ASSPSGRGTGELF

j_call: TRBJ2-1
v_call: TRBV14
d_call: -
cdr3_aa: ASSSLGSSYNEQF

j_call: TRBJ2-3
v_call: TRBV9
d_call: -
cdr3_aa: ASSLNGQGSSTDTQY

j_call: TRBJ2-5
v_call: TRBV6-1
d_call: -
cdr3_aa: ASSVDRGETQY

j_call: TRBJ2-3
v_call: TRBV5-1
d_call: -
cdr3_aa: ASSPEGWTDTQY

j_call: TRBJ1-2
v_call: TRBV30
d_call: TRBD1
cdr3_aa: AWSLGQGANYGYT

j_call: TRBJ2-7
v_call: TRBV29-1
d_call: TRBD1
cdr3_aa: SVQRDRGPYEQY

j_call: TRBJ2-3
v_call: TRBV7-2
d_call: TRBD2
cdr3_aa: ASSPRLAGDGTDTQY

j_call: TRBJ2-7
v_call: TRBV30
d_call: -
cdr3_aa: AWSQGQSYEQY

j_call: TRBJ2-1
v_call: TRBV5-1
d_call: TRBD2
cdr3_aa: ASSPLLAGDYNEQF

j_call: TRBJ2-1
v_call: TRBV27
d_call: TRBD2
cdr3_aa: ASSLAGGLYNEQF

j_call: TRBJ2-1
v_call: TRBV29-1
d_call: -
cdr3_aa: SVEKGRSYNEQF

j_call: TRBJ2-3
v_call: TRBV7-3
d_call: -
cdr3_aa: ASSMLAFGTDTQY

j_call: TRBJ1-2
v_call: TRBV18
d_call: -
cdr3_aa: ASSALRTEFYGYT

j_call: TRBJ2-1
v_call: TRBV28
d_call: -
cdr3_aa: ASSSLHVSGEQF

j_call: TRBJ2-5
v_call: TRBV11-2
d_call: TRBD1
cdr3_aa: ASSADRVQETQY

j_call: TRBJ2-1
v_call: TRBV29-1
d_call: -
cdr3_aa: SVVANGYEQF

j_call: TRBJ1-2
v_call: TRBV6-5
d_call: -
cdr3_aa: ASSAGRNYGYT

j_call: TRBJ2-3
v_call: TRBV27
d_call: TRBD2
cdr3_aa: ASKRASGGGDTDTQY

j_call: TRBJ2-1
v_call: TRBV5-4
d_call: -
cdr3_aa: ASSLVADEQF

j_call: TRBJ2-3
v_call: TRBV7-9
d_call: -
cdr3_aa: ASRERISTDTQY

j_call: TRBJ1-1
v_call: TRBV5-1
d_call: -
cdr3_aa: ASSSGQLNTEAF

j_call: TRBJ2-3
v_call: TRBV29-1
d_call: -
cdr3_aa: SFRVGDTQY

j_call: TRBJ2-4
v_call: TRBV6-1
d_call: -
cdr3_aa: ASRDHRVDIQY

j_call: TRBJ2-3
v_call: TRBV29-1
d_call: -
cdr3_aa: SVLSTDTQY

j_call: TRBJ1-4
v_call: TRBV5-1
d_call: -
cdr3_aa: ASGPGTPVEKLF

j_call: TRBJ2-1
v_call: TRBV4-1
d_call: -
cdr3_aa: ASSLGQTSSYNEQF

j_call: TRBJ1-5
v_call: TRBV2
d_call: -
cdr3_aa: ASSVESNQPQH

j_call: TRBJ2-1
v_call: TRBV6-5
d_call: TRBD2
cdr3_aa: ASRSSGYNEQF

j_call: TRBJ2-7
v_call: TRBV7-2
d_call: -
cdr3_aa: ASSSQGALESEQY